These T cell receptor beta chains were read from a single sample in a study of PD-1 blockade in classical Hodgkin lymphoma. The method was immunoSEQ multiplex PCR; TCRdb's version includes in-frame clones alone and lacks a portion of them. The sample shows about 23,000 clones, about three quarters of them seen only once. The material was peripheral blood mononuclear cells (PBMCs), obtained at baseline. Source of these receptors: a human donor with classical Hodgkin lymphoma. Each CDR3 is given with its conserved first and last residue. The D gene is left open where the match is weak. Clone size appears in some rows only: once, few, many, or a class for an expanded clone.

>TRBD1|-|TRBJ2-7|TRBV11-1
TGTGCCAGCAGCTTAACCGGGACAGGGAGCGAGCAGTACTTC
CASSLTGTGSEQYF
>-|-|TRBJ2-2|TRBV4-1
TGCGCCAGCAGCCAAGTTGCGGGCTCACGGGAGCTGTTTTTT
CASSQVAGSRELFF
>-|once|TRBJ1-5|TRBV19
TGTGCCAGTAGTATCCTACCGGGGACGGGCAATCAGCCCCAGCATTTT
CASSILPGTGNQPQHF
>-|-|TRBJ2-2|TRBV28
TGTGCCAGCAGTAAGGGCACCGGGGAGCTGTTTTTT
CASSKGTGELFF
>TRBD1|few|TRBJ1-2|TRBV7-9
TGTGCCAGCAGCTCTACGGGACAGCGAGAGTCCTATGGCTACACCTTC
CASSSTGQRESYGYTF
>TRBD1|-|TRBJ2-7|TRBV6-6
TGTGCCAGCAGTTACTCCGGGACAGGGAGGGACGAGCAGTACTTC
CASSYSGTGRDEQYF
>-|-|TRBJ2-1|TRBV30
TGTGCCTGTTCCCGTAGCTCCTACAATGAGCAGTTCTTC
CACSRSSYNEQFF
>-|-|TRBJ2-3|TRBV7-2
TGTGCCAGCGGACTAAACACAGATACGCAGTATTTT
CASGLNTDTQYF
>TRBD2|-|TRBJ2-3|TRBV5-1
TGCGCCAGCAGCTTCGGTCTTACTAGCGGGAGTGGCGCAGATACGCAGTATTTT
CASSFGLTSGSGADTQYF
>TRBD1|-|TRBJ2-6|TRBV19
TGTGCCAGTAGTACAGACAGGGCTGGGGCCAACGTCCTGACTTTC
CASSTDRAGANVLTF
>-|-|TRBJ1-1|TRBV29-1
TGCAGCGTTAGGGTGAACCAGAACACTGAAGCTTTCTTT
CSVRVNQNTEAFF